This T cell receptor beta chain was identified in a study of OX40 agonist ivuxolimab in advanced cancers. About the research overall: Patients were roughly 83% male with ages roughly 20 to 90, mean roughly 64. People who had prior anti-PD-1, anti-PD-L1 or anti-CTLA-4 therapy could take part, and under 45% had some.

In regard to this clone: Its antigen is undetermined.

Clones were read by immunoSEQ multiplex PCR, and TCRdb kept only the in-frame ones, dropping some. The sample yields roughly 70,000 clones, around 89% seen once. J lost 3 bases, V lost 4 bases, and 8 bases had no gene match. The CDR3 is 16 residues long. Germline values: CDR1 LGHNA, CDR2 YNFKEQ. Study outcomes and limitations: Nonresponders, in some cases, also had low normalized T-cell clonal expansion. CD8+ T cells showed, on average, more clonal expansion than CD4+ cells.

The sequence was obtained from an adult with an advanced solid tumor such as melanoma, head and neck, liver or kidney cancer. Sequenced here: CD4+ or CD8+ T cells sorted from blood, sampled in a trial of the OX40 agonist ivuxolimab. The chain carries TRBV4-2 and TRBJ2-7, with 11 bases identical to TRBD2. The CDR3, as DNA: TGTGCCAGCAGCCCCACGACTAGCGGGACCTTCTACGAGCAGTACTTC. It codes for CASSPTTSGTFYEQYF.